These 9 T cell receptor beta chains were all obtained from the same sample, sequenced in a study of OX40 agonist ivuxolimab in advanced cancers. The method was the immunoSEQ multiplex PCR assay. In TCRdb, the immuneACCESS table is reduced to in-frame sequences with V and J assigned. These tables do not hold every clone; where another copy was compared, an unresolved V gene accounts for under half, and the others remain unexplained. This sample holds tens of thousands of clones; approximately 91% were observed only once. Of the sample, 20% to 30% is held by the ten largest clones. The sequencing here drew on CD4+ or CD8+ T cells sorted from blood, taken in a trial of the OX40 agonist ivuxolimab. The source of these receptors is an adult with an advanced solid tumor such as melanoma, head and neck, liver or kidney cancer.

The rearrangement joins TRBV27 to TRBJ2-1; D unclear. Trimming left V 2 bases short and J 10 bases short, with 6 bases between. From germline, CDR1 is MNHEY and CDR2 SMNVEV (reference sequence). The CDR3 covers 11 residues. In DNA form, the CDR3 reads TGTGCCAGCAGTTTAGCGGAAGAGCAGTTCTTC. Its translation: CASSLAEEQFF.

This sequence joins TRBV5-5 and TRBJ1-2; 7 positions agree with TRBD1. Trimming removed 4 bases from V and 1 base from J; junction bases left unmatched: 7. The CDR3 has 15 residues. Looked up from germline, CDR1 is SGHKS and CDR2 is YYEKEE (reference sequence). This CDR3 reads CASSLRDSYNYGYTF. CDR3 DNA: TGTGCCAGCAGCCTGAGGGACAGTTATAACTATGGCTACACCTTC.

The chain has TRBV6-5 and TRBJ2-5; the D gene is possibly TRBD2 (6 bases). The last part of the DNA fits TRBJ2-7 better; the J call may be wrong. The CDR3 length is 15 residues. Germline assignment: CDR1 MNHEY and CDR2 SVGAGI. The chain's CDR3 is CASSYTPGLSYEQYF. The CDR3 coding sequence is TGTGCCAGCAGTTACACCCCGGGACTTTCCTACGAGCAGTACTTC.

This clone was seen just once. The V call is TRBV11-3, the J call TRBJ1-1; TRBD1 matches 8 bases. V shed 5 bases and J 1 base; nucleotides not matched to a gene: 3. The CDR3 has 14 amino acids. Germline V CDR1 and CDR2: SGHNT, YENEEA. The CDR3 reads CASSRQGQNTEAFF. CDR3 DNA sequence: TGTGCCAGCAGCAGACAGGGGCAGAACACTGAAGCTTTCTTT.

This chain joins TRBV2 and TRBJ2-6; 8 bases align to TRBD1. The germline V gene has CDR1 SNHLY and CDR2 FYNNEI. Trimming removed 8 bases from V and 3 bases from J; junction bases left unmatched: 12. The CDR3 sequence is 17 residues long. CDR3 nucleotide sequence: TGTGCCAGCCTGGGGTCAGGGGGCGCAGGTGGGGCCAACGTCCTGACTTTC. Its protein is CASLGSGGAGGANVLTF.

The J gene is TRBJ1-5, the V gene TRBV5-1; D not resolved. The germline V gene encodes CDR1 SGHRS and CDR2 YFSETQ. This CDR3 has 14 amino acids. The V end was cut by 2 bases, the J end by 6 bases, with 12 bases between. The CDR3 sequence is CASSFQVGGQPQHF. The CDR3, as DNA: TGCGCCAGCAGCTTTCAGGTGGGAGGTCAGCCCCAGCATTTT.

The genes are TRBV29-1 and TRBJ1-4, with TRBD1 matching over 7 bases. Trimming removed 5 bases from V and 5 bases from J; junction bases left unmatched: 5. The germline CDR1 and CDR2 sequences are SQVTM and ANQGSEA. This CDR3 is 13 amino acids long. The CDR3 protein is CSVRDRLNEKLFF. Written as DNA, the CDR3 is TGCAGCGTTAGGGACAGACTCAATGAAAAACTGTTTTTT. Combining the CDR3 with reference TRBV29-1 and TRBJ1-4 gives the whole variable domain SAVISQKPSRDICQRGTSLTIQCQVDSQVTMMFWYRQQPGQSLTLIATANQGSEATYESGFVIDKFPISRPNLTFSTLTVSNMSPEDSSIYLCSVRDRLNEKLFFGSGTQLSVL.

The V and J genes are TRBV5-1 and TRBJ2-3, with D possibly being TRBD2 (5 bases). CDR1 is SGHRS and CDR2 is YFSETQ in the germline V gene. This CDR3 has 15 residues. V lost 0 bases, J lost 6 bases, and 14 bases lay in between. CDR3 protein: CASSLDYGSVDTQYF. CDR3 bases: TGCGCCAGCAGCTTGGACTATGGGAGTGTGGATACGCAGTATTTT.

CDR3 region: CASSYSMGTDTQYF. The CDR3 bases are TGTGCCAGCAGTTACTCGATGGGAACAGATACGCAGTATTTT. The V gene is TRBV6-5, the J gene TRBJ2-3; D is unresolved. Germline loops: CDR1 MNHEY, CDR2 SVGAGI. The V gene lost 0 bases and the J gene lost 3 bases, with 7 bases spanning the gap. The CDR3 runs 14 residues.